This is a list of T cell receptor beta chains from one sample in a study of CD8 T cell repertoires and HIV-1 epitope variants. Some clones are missing from TCRdb's copy, which holds only in-frame ones; the method was immunoSEQ multiplex PCR. Among 5,400 or so clones listed, roughly two thirds were seen once. Their target antigens are unknown. The source material was cultured CD8+ T cells derived from PBMCs. Receptor source: a male donor with HIV. CDR3s include the opening cysteine and the closing phenylalanine or tryptophan.

>TRBV5-1|TRBJ2-2
CASSLEGLINTGELFF
>TRBV4-3|TRBJ1-4
CASSQDLSQGLGELFF
>TRBV7-9|TRBJ1-1
CASSSLSGTEAFF
>TRBV6-4|TRBJ1-2
CASSKGEARSGRYGYTF
>TRBV27|TRBJ1-5
CASRETGGPNQPQHF
>TRBV4-1|TRBJ2-5
CASSQDRDSDQETQYF
>TRBV19|TRBJ2-1
CASSPTSGPYNEQFF
>TRBV9|TRBJ1-2
CASSPADARPLYGYTF
>TRBV14|TRBJ2-7
CASSQEGQGYEQYF
>TRBV27|TRBJ2-7
CASSLFFRDPPYF
>TRBV27|TRBJ2-1
CASSLSVWGGGEEDEQFF
>TRBV5-6|TRBJ2-1
CASSSWTGSGVFYNEQFF
>TRBV2|TRBJ1-2
CASSDRDSSIYGYTF
>TRBV9|TRBJ2-5
CASSTGRNQETQYF
>TRBV14|TRBJ2-5
CASSLTGVRGDQYF
>TRBV5-1|TRBJ2-5
CASSSGQSPDQYF
>TRBV6-5|TRBJ2-7
CASSYGYRVPYEQYF
>TRBV19|TRBJ1-1
CASSTGENTEAFF
>TRBV19|TRBJ2-1
CASTPKMADNEQFF
>TRBV5-4|TRBJ2-1
CASSGSSYNEQFF
>TRBV5-4|TRBJ2-1
CASSLGGLLNEQFF
>TRBV7-9|TRBJ2-3
CASSITGGGDTQYF
>TRBV7-9|TRBJ2-5
CASSLMQGWETQYF
>TRBV6-5|TRBJ1-4
CASSYKWGLKLFF
>TRBV5-4|TRBJ2-1
CASRGTASGLPPFF
>TRBV27|TRBJ1-1
CASSLLDGGTEAFF
>TRBV28|TRBJ1-1
CASRTLYGRLNTEAFF
>TRBV4-3|TRBJ1-2
CASSQDPPDLDYGYTF
>TRBV4-1|TRBJ1-5
CASSQVGQPQHF
>TRBV6-6|TRBJ1-2
CASSPQGGADGYTF
>TRBV5-1|TRBJ1-5
CASSPTGHQPQHF
>TRBV25-1|TRBJ1-1
CASTAGDDNEAFF
>TRBV7-6|TRBJ1-4
CASSLSDEKLFF
>TRBV30|TRBJ2-7
CAWTREYEQYF
>TRBV6-5|TRBJ2-7
CASSGTGYEQYF
>TRBV7-8|TRBJ2-1
CASSLSPSGGPLFF
>TRBV28|TRBJ1-2
CASSLYGGAGYTF
>TRBV13|TRBJ1-6
CASSFGGENSPLHF
>TRBV6-6|TRBJ1-4
CASSPYTSTNEKLFF
>TRBV7-9|TRBJ2-7
CASSHSSVEKEEQYF
>TRBV4-1|TRBJ2-1
CASSQDPAGASNEQFF